The rows below give T cell receptor beta chains drawn from one sample of a study of breast tumors, draining lymph nodes, adjacent tissues. One entry per CDR3 protein, called by TCRdb with MiXCR from the multiplex PCR reads. The sample shows about 130,000 distinct CDR3 sequences, 20% of them seen only once. Material for sequencing was axillary lymph node tissue. The source of these receptors is a female donor with breast cancer. Some clones in this sample may be carry-over from other donors' samples. Each CDR3 is given with its conserved first and last residue. The D gene is left open where the match is weak. Clone size, where shown, is once, few, many, or a class for clones that have expanded.

d_gene	v_gene	j_gene	abundance	CDR3nt	CDR3aa
-	TRBV3-1	TRBJ2-7	many	TGTGCCAGCAGCCAAGGGAGGGACTACGAGCAGTACTTC	CASSQGRDYEQYF
-	TRBV12-3/TRBV12-4	TRBJ2-1	many	TGTGCCAGCAGTTTTGGAGGGGATCTGTTCTTC	CASSFGGDLFF
-	TRBV11-1	TRBJ1-5	-	TGTGCCAGCAGCGCTGGACAGAGCAAGCCCCAGCATTTT	CASSAGQSKPQHF
-	TRBV7-6	TRBJ1-4	many	TGTGCCAGCAGCAGGGGGACTGGACGAGAAAAACTGTTTTTT	CASSRGTGREKLFF
-	TRBV7-2	TRBJ1-2	many	TGTGCCAGCAGTCCATACAGGGCGGAAGACTATGGCTACACCTTC	CASSPYRAEDYGYTF
-	TRBV6-1	TRBJ1-4	many	TGTGCCAGCAGTGAAGGGGAGGATGAAAAACTGTTTTTT	CASSEGEDEKLFF
TRBD1	TRBV29-1	TRBJ1-4	many	TGCAGCGTCCGCACGACAGGGAGTAATGAAAAACTGTTTTTT	CSVRTTGSNEKLFF
TRBD2	TRBV24-1	TRBJ2-5	many	TGTGCCACCAGTTGGACTAGCGGGGAGCAAGAGACCCAGTACTTC	CATSWTSGEQETQYF
-	TRBV20-1	TRBJ1-5	many	TGCAGTGCTAGGATGGGGGGGCGAGGCAATCAGCCCCAGCATTTT	CSARMGGRGNQPQHF
TRBD1	TRBV6-1	TRBJ1-6	many	TGTGCCAGCACCCCCGGGACAGGAGGTTCTGCCTATAATTCACCCCTCCACTTT	CASTPGTGGSAYNSPLHF
-	TRBV28	TRBJ2-7	-	TGTGCCAGCAGCCGAAGTTTCTACGAGCAGTACTTC	CASSRSFYEQYF
TRBD1	TRBV19	TRBJ2-1	many	TGTGCCAGTAGTATCCAGGGGGCCCACAATGAGCAGTTCTTC	CASSIQGAHNEQFF
TRBD1	TRBV20-1	TRBJ2-1	many	TGCAGTGCTCCTAACCCAGGGGGCTTTGACAATGAGCAGTTCTTC	CSAPNPGGFDNEQFF
-	TRBV7-9	TRBJ1-2	many	TGTGCCAGCAGCTTAGGTCCGGGCTTAGGGGGCTACACCTTC	CASSLGPGLGGYTF
-	TRBV28	TRBJ2-7	-	TGTGCCAGCAGTTTAGATCCTGTGTACGAGCAGTACTTC	CASSLDPVYEQYF
TRBD2	TRBV2	TRBJ2-5	many	TGTGCCAGCGCTAGCGGGGGGAGTTGGGAGACCCAGTACTTC	CASASGGSWETQYF
-	TRBV28	TRBJ2-5	many	TGTGCCAGCAGTTTATTAGGCAGGGGAGAGACCCAGTACTTC	CASSLLGRGETQYF
TRBD1	TRBV28	TRBJ1-4	-	TGTGCCAGCAGGTCCGGGACAGGGTTAAATGAAAAACTGTTTTTT	CASRSGTGLNEKLFF
-	TRBV7-2	TRBJ1-2	many	TGTGCCAGCAGCTTAGTCCGGGGGAACTATGGCTACACCTTC	CASSLVRGNYGYTF
TRBD1	TRBV19	TRBJ2-1	many	TGTGCCAGTAGTATGGGTGGGGCAGGGGGTTACAATGAGCAGTTCTTC	CASSMGGAGGYNEQFF
TRBD1	TRBV9	TRBJ1-5	few	TGTGCCAGCAGCGTAGGACAGGGAGGTCAGCCCCAGCATTTT	CASSVGQGGQPQHF
-	TRBV19	TRBJ2-6	-	TGTGCCAGTATTAGGTCGTCCTTTGGGGCCAACGTCCTGACTTTC	CASIRSSFGANVLTF
TRBD2	TRBV13	TRBJ2-1	many	TGTGCCAGCAGCGGTCCTCCTGCGGGAGGACTGGACAATGAGCAGTTCTTC	CASSGPPAGGLDNEQFF
-	TRBV20-1	TRBJ1-5	many	TGCAGTGCCCTGACAGGATCCTATAGCAATCAGCCCCAGCATTTT	CSALTGSYSNQPQHF
-	TRBV11-2	TRBJ2-7	many	TGTGCCAGCAGCCCGGAAGGACGAGTTTACGAGCAGTACTTC	CASSPEGRVYEQYF
TRBD1	TRBV6-1	TRBJ1-5	-	TGTGCCAGCAGCGCCCTGGGACAGGGCAATCAGCCCCAGCATTTT	CASSALGQGNQPQHF